Below, one T cell receptor (beta chain) is given with its context. With 2 bases removed from V and 2 bases from J, the gap between germline ends came to 13 bases. CDR1 ENHRY and CDR2 SYGVKD come from the germline V gene. CDR3 length: 15 amino acids. The sample comes from a study of blood T cell repertoires in COVID-19. Study at large: T cells, B-cell-depleted T cells, or PBMCs provided the cDNA or gDNA that served as material.

Sequenced by immunoSEQ multiplex PCR; TCRdb stores in-frame clones only, minus some. The sample includes about 250,000 clones, about 91% seen only once; the top ten take roughly 6.7%. The chain uses TRBV10-3 and TRBJ2-7; D is possibly TRBD1 (6 bases). The sequenced sample consisted of peripheral blood. The sequence was obtained from a young woman with COVID-19, enrolled during active disease. CDR3 sequence reads: CAISEDRQGTYEQYV. The CDR3 bases are TGTGCCATCAGTGAGGACAGGCAGGGTACCTACGAGCAGTACGTC.